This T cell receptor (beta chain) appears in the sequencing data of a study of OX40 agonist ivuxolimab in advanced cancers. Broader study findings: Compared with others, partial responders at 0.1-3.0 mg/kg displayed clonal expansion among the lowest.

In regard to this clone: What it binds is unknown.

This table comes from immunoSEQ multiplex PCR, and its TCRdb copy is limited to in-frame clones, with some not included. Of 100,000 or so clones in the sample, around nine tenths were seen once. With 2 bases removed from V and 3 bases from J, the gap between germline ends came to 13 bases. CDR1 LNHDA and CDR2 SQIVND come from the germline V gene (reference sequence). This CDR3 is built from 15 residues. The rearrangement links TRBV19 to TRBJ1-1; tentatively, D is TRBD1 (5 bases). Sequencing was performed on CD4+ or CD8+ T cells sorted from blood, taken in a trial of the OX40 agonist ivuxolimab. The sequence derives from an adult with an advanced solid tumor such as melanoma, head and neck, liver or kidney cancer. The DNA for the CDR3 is TGTGCCAGTAGTATATGGGGGGGTGAGGACACTGAAGCTTTCTTT. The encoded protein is CASSIWGGEDTEAFF.